The clone carrying this T cell receptor beta chain was recorded a few times. The data are from a study of early T cells in non-severe SARS-CoV-2 infection. Study-level background: Alpha and beta chains were unpaired, from unsorted whole-blood bulk RNA.

V lost 4 bases and J lost 1, with 7 bases in between. The CDR3 loop spans 13 amino acids. The germline gives CDR1 SGHAT, CDR2 FQNNGV. TCRdb fed the 5' RACE reads into MiXCR, producing one record per CDR3 protein. The sample consists of approximately 20,000 distinct CDR3 sequences, approximately 5.6% of them appearing once. The sequence came from an adult who was a healthcare worker with PCR-confirmed SARS-CoV-2 infection or an uninfected control (not recorded which). Sequenced material: whole blood. This sequence joins TRBV11-2 and TRBJ2-5, with a possible D match to TRBD1 (6 bases). CDR3 in amino acids: CASSSRGQETQYF. The CDR3 coding sequence is TGTGCCAGCAGCTCCAGGGGCCAAGAGACCCAGTACTTC.